This T cell receptor beta chain derives from a study of T-cell reconstitution after alpha-beta-depleted transplantation in children. Unique molecular identifiers were used in preparing the TCRbeta library. TCRdb passed the PCR reads through MiXCR, listing each CDR3 protein once. The table shows 900,000 or so distinct CDR3 sequences, with approximately 15% occurring only once. This clonotype has only a few counts. Its target is unknown. Whole-study results and caveats: Diversity and T-cell counts at one year after transplant derived mostly from new T cells. Alpha-beta T cells about two months after transplant reportedly derived from several hundred expanded graft clones.

The CDR3 contains 14 residues. The trim removed 5 bases at V and 8 bases at J, leaving 12 bases unmatched. The germline CDR1 and CDR2 sequences are SGHRS and YFSETQ. This chain links TRBV5-1 with TRBJ1-2; 7 bases line up with TRBD1. The starting material was PBMCs, mostly from graft donor cells, obtained 360 days after TCRalphabeta/CD19-depleted stem cell transplant. The clonotype originates from a male patient under 18 who had a stem cell transplant for acute lymphoblastic leukemia, so the T cells may come from the graft donor. CDR3 sequence: CASSFDRVRGGYTF. Written as DNA, the CDR3 is TGCGCCAGCAGTTTCGACAGGGTGAGGGGAGGCTACACCTTC.